This TCR beta chain stems from a study of OX40 agonist ivuxolimab in advanced cancers. As for the study more broadly: The costimulatory receptor OX40 (CD134) was targeted by ivuxolimab, a fully human IgG2 agonistic monoclonal antibody. Intravenous ivuxolimab was administered to patients every 2 weeks at six dose levels: 0.01, 0.1, 0.3, 1.5, 3 and 10 mg/kg. Among the approximately 54 dose-escalation patients, approximately 20 had hepatocellular carcinoma, around 15 melanoma, 9 renal cell carcinoma and 9 head and neck cancer. In the dose-escalation cohort, approximately 82% of patients were male, and the mean age was approximately 55 years, with a range of roughly 23 to 85. Prior anti-PD-1, anti-PD-L1 or anti-CTLA-4 therapy was permitted, and approximately 39% of dose-escalation patients had received checkpoint inhibitors. Partial responses were achieved by three dose-escalation patients, of whom one had hepatocellular carcinoma and two had cutaneous melanoma. Peripheral TCRbeta sequencing was intended to test whether TCR sequence diversity was altered and clonal T-cell expansion was caused by ivuxolimab. The paper reports the monotherapy dose-escalation portion (N = 52 patients) of the phase I ivuxolimab trial.

The CDR3 runs 17 residues from the cysteine to the phenylalanine. The only DNA kept is the CDR3, 51 bases in frame from the first base. Based on the germline V gene, the CDR1 and CDR2 sequences are SGHDT and YYEEEE. V is cut back by 3 bases and J by 8 bases, with 16 bases in the junction unmatched. The research as a whole found: At doses of 0.1 to 3.0 mg/kg, clonal expansion of both CD4+ and CD8+ T cells in blood was seen between baseline and week 6. After ivuxolimab, CD8+ T cells had more expanded clones than CD4+ T cells on average. In the 0.1-3.0 mg/kg groups, partial responders had among the lowest normalized peripheral clonal expansion, particularly in CD8+ T cells. Which antigens the clonally expanded peripheral T cells were specific for was not determined. Low levels of normalized T-cell clonal expansion were also seen in some patients who did not respond.

To sequence the TCRbeta CDR3 region, genomic DNA was isolated from the sorted cells. TCRbeta CDR3 regions were sequenced using the immunoSEQ Assay. TCRdb holds this immuneACCESS table with in-frame rearrangements only. Some clones are missing; in checked studies, unresolved V genes explain under half, and the rest has no known cause. The sample records 70,000 or so clones, 90% of which are singletons. Clones ranked in the top ten supply approximately 0.49% of the sample. The trial excluded patients who had a history of autoimmune disease or were on systemic immunosuppression. Peripheral blood for TCR sequencing was drawn from every dose cohort at baseline, at cycle 4 day 1 and at cycle 7 day 1. The samples were drawn from a first-in-human, open-label, multicenter phase I dose-escalation trial of ivuxolimab. Adults with locally advanced or metastatic melanoma, renal cell carcinoma, hepatocellular carcinoma or head and neck squamous cell carcinoma were enrolled in the trial. Before TCR sequencing, CD4+ and CD8+ T cells were separately sorted from peripheral blood.

As to this clone: Its target antigen remains unknown. No qualities accompany the bases; no much larger clone lies one base away.

The sequence is built from TRBV5-6 and TRBJ2-1, with 8 bases aligning to TRBD2. This TCR was recovered from an adult with an advanced solid tumor such as melanoma, head and neck, liver or kidney cancer. The sample here was CD4+ or CD8+ T cells sorted from blood, taken in a trial of the OX40 agonist ivuxolimab. This receptor carries the CDR3 CASSSPGGGGPVDEQFF. The bases are TGTGCCAGCAGCTCCCCCGGGGGGGGAGGGCCAGTTGATGAGCAGTTCTTC.